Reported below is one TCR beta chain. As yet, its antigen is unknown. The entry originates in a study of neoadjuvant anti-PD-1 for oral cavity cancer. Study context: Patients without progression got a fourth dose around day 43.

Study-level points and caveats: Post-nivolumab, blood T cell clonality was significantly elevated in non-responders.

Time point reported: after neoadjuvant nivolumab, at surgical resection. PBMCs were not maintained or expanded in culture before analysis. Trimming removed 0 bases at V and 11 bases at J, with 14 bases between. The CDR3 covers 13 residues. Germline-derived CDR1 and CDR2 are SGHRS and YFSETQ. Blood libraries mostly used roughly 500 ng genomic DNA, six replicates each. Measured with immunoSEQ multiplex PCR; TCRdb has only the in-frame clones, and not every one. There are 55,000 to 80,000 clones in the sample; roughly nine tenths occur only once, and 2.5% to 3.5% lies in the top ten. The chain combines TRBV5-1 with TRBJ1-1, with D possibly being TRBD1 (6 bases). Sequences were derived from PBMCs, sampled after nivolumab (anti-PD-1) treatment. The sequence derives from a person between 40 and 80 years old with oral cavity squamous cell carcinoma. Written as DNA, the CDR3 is TGCGCCAGCAGCTTGGAGGTGCAGGGGACTGCTTTCTTT. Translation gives CASSLEVQGTAFF.